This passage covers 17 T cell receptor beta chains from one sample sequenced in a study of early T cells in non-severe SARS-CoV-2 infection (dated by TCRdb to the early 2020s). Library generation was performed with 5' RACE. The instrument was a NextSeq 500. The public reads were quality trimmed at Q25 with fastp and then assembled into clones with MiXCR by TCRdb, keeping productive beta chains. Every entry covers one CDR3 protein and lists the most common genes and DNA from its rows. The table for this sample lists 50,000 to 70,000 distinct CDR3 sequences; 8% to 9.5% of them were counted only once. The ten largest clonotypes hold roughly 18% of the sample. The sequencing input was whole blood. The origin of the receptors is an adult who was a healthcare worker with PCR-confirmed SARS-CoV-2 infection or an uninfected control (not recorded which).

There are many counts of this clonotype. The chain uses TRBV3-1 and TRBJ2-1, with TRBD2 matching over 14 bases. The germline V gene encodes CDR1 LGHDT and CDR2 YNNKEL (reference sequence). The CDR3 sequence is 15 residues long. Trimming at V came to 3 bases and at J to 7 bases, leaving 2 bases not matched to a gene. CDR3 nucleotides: TGTGCCAGCAGCCAGGGGACTAGCGGGAGTAATGAGCAGTTCTTC. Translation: CASSQGTSGSNEQFF.

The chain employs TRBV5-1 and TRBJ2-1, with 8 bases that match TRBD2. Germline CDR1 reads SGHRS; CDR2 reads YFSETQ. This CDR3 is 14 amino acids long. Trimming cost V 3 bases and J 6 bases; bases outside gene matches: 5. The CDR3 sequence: CASSYGTSFNEQFF. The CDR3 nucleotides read TGCGCCAGCAGCTATGGGACTAGTTTCAATGAGCAGTTCTTC.

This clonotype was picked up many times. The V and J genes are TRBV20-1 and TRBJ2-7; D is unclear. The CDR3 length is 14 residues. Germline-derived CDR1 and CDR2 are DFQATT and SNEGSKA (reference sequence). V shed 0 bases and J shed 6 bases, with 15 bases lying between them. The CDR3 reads CSARDLLDRLEQYF. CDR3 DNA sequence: TGCAGTGCTAGAGATCTCTTAGACCGCCTCGAGCAGTACTTC.

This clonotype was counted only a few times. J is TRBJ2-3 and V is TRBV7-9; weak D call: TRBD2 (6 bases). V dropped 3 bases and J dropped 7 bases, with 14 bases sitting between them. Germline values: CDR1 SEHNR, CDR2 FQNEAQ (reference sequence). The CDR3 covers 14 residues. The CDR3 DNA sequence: TGTGCCAGCAGCTTTCAGGGCGGGACCTATACGCAGTATTTT. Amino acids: CASSFQGGTYTQYF.

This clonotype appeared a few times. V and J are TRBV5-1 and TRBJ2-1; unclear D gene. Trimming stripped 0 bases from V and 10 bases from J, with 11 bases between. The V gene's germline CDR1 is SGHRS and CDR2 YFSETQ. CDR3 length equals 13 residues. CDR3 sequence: CASSLDLGSEQFF. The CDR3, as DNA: TGCGCCAGCAGCTTGGATTTGGGGTCGGAGCAGTTCTTC.

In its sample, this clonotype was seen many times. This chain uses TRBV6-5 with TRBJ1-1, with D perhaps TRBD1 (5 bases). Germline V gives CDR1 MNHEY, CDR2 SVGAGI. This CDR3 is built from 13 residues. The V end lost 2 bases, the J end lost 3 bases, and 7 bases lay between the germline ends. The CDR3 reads CASSYGGDTEAFF. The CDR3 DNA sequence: TGTGCCAGCAGTTACGGGGGAGACACTGAAGCTTTCTTT.

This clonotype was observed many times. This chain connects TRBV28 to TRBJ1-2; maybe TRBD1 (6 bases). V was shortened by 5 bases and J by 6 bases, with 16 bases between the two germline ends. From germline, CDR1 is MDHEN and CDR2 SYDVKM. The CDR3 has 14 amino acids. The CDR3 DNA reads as TGTGCCAGCAGTCTGCCGTCGGCAGGGGATGGCTACACCTTC. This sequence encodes CASSLPSAGDGYTF.

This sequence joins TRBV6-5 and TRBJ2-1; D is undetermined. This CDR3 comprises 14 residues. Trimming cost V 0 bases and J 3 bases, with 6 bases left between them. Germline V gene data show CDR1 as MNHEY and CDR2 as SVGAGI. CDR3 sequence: CASSYSSIYNEQFF. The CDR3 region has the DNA TGTGCCAGCAGTTACTCTTCGATCTACAATGAGCAGTTCTTC.

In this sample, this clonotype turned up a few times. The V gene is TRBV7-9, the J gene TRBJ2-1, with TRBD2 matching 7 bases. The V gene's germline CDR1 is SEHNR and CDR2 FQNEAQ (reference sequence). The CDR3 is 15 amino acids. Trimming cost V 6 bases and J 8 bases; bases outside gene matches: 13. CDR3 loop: CASRFGGRANHEQFF. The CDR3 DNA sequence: TGTGCCAGCAGATTTGGAGGGAGGGCCAACCATGAGCAGTTCTTC. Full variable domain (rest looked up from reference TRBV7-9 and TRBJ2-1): DTGVSQNPRHKITKRGQNVTFRCDPISEHNRLYWYRQTLGQGPEFLTYFQNEAQLEKSRLLSDRFSAERPKGSFSTLEIQRTEQGDSAMYLCASRFGGRANHEQFFGPGTRLTVL.

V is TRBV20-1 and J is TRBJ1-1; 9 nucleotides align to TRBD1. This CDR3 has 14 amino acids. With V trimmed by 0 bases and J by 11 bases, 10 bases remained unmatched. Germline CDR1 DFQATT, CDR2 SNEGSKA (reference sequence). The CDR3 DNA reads TGCAGTGCTAGAGATTTACAGGGGGCGGTCGGGGCTTTCTTT. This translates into CSARDLQGAVGAFF.

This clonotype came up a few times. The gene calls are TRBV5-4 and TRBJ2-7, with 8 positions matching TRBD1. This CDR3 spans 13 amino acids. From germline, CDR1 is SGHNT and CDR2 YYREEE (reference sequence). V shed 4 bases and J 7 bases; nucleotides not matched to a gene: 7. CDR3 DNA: TGTGCCAGCAGCCTGCAGGGGGCCCGGGAGCAGTACTTC. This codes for CASSLQGAREQYF. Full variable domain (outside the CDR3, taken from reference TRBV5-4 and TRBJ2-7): ETGVTQSPTHLIKTRGQQVTLRCSSQSGHNTVSWYQQALGQGPQFIFQYYREEENGRGNFPPRFSGLQFPNYSSELNVNALELDDSALYLCASSLQGAREQYFGPGTRLTVT.

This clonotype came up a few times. DNA of the CDR3: TGTGCCAGCAGCTTACCTGGGGATGAAAAACTGTTTTTT. It is translated as CASSLPGDEKLFF. The chain couples TRBV11-1 to TRBJ1-4; D uncertain. Germline CDR1 reads SGHAT; CDR2 reads FQDESV (reference sequence). V dropped 2 bases and J dropped 6 bases, with 7 bases sitting between them. The CDR3 covers 13 residues.

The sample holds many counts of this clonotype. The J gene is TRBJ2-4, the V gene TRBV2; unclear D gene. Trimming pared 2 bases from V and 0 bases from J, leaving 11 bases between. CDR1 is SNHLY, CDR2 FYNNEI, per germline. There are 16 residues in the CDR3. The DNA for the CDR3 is TGTGCCAGCAGTGAAAGGGCTCTTCTAGCCAAAAACATTCAGTACTTC. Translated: CASSERALLAKNIQYF.

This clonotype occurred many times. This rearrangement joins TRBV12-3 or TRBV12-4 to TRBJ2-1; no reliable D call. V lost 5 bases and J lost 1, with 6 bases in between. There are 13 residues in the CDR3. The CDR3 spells CASSPPSYNEQFF. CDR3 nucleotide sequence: TGTGCCAGCAGTCCCCCGTCCTACAATGAGCAGTTCTTC.

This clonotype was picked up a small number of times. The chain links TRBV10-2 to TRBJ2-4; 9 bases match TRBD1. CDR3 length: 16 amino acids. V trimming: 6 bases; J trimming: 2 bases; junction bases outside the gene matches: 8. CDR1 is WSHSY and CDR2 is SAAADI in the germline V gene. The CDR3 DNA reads TGCGCCAGCAGCCCAACAGGGGGCGCGTCCAAAAACATTCAGTACTTC. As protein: CASSPTGGASKNIQYF.

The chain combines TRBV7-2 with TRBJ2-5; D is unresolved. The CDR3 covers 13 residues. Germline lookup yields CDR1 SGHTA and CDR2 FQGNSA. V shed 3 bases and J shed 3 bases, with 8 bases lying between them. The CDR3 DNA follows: TGTGCCAGCAGCTTTGGCACCGAAGAGACCCAGTACTTC. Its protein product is CASSFGTEETQYF.

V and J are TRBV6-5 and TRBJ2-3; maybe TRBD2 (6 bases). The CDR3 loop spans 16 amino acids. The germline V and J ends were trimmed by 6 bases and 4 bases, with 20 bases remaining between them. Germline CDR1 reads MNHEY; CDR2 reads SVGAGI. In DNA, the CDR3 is TGTGCCAGCAGCAACTCCGGGACTTTGACTTCAGATACGCAGTATTTT. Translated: CASSNSGTLTSDTQYF.